The rows below give T cell receptor beta chains drawn from one sample of a study of blood T cells in healthy people across ages. TCRdb reprocessed the 5' RACE reads via MiXCR and lists one record per CDR3 protein. Counted here are more than 450,000 distinct CDR3 sequences, 27% occurring once; the ten biggest clones make up 3.6%. These data were also reused for a study on T cells of mothers and their children.

Sample: blood. All receptors come from a boy aged 2 to 9 in good health. Each CDR3 is given with its conserved first and last residue. Fields, in order: J gene, V gene, D gene, clone size, CDR3 DNA, CDR3 protein. D genes are given only for firm matches. Clone size appears in some rows only: once, few, many, or a class for an expanded clone.

j_call: TRBJ1-5; v_call: TRBV5-6; d_call: NA; clone_size: many; cdr3_nt: TGTGCCAGCAGCCAAGACACCGATCAGCCCCAGCATTTT; cdr3_aa: CASSQDTDQPQHF
j_call: TRBJ2-7; v_call: TRBV29-1; d_call: TRBD1; clone_size: many; cdr3_nt: TGCAGCGTCGGACAGGGGCCCCTTTTGGAGCAGTACTTC; cdr3_aa: CSVGQGPLLEQYF
j_call: TRBJ1-2; v_call: TRBV29-1; d_call: NA; clone_size: few; cdr3_nt: TGCAGCGTGGGACACTTTAACTATGGCTACACCTTC; cdr3_aa: CSVGHFNYGYTF
j_call: TRBJ2-7; v_call: TRBV4-1; d_call: NA; clone_size: few; cdr3_nt: TGCGCCAGCAGCCAAGGAACAGGCACCTACGAGCAGTACTTC; cdr3_aa: CASSQGTGTYEQYF
j_call: TRBJ2-7; v_call: TRBV14; d_call: NA; clone_size: NA; cdr3_nt: TGTGCCAGCAGCCAAACCGTTGCCTACGAGCAGTACTTC; cdr3_aa: CASSQTVAYEQYF
j_call: TRBJ2-1; v_call: TRBV3-1; d_call: NA; clone_size: NA; cdr3_nt: TGTGCCAGCAGCCAAGAGTCACTGAAGCAGTTCTTC; cdr3_aa: CASSQESLKQFF
j_call: TRBJ2-7; v_call: TRBV7-9; d_call: TRBD2; clone_size: NA; cdr3_nt: TGTGCCAGCAGCTTAGGCCCCAGCGGGAACTACGAGCAGTACTTC; cdr3_aa: CASSLGPSGNYEQYF
j_call: TRBJ2-3; v_call: TRBV5-5; d_call: NA; clone_size: NA; cdr3_nt: TGTGCCAGCAGCTTGGAAGGGGGGGACACAGATACGCAGTATTTT; cdr3_aa: CASSLEGGDTDTQYF
j_call: TRBJ2-1; v_call: TRBV30; d_call: TRBD2; clone_size: NA; cdr3_nt: TGTGCCTGGGTTCGGGGGGGACCTGGCAATGAGCAGTTCTTC; cdr3_aa: CAWVRGGPGNEQFF
j_call: TRBJ2-7; v_call: TRBV7-2; d_call: NA; clone_size: few; cdr3_nt: TGTGCCAGCAGCTTAGTGCAGGTCCCCGAGCAGTACTTC; cdr3_aa: CASSLVQVPEQYF
j_call: TRBJ2-5; v_call: TRBV12-3/TRBV12-4; d_call: TRBD1; clone_size: NA; cdr3_nt: TGTGCCAGCAGTTGGACAGGGTGGCGGGAGACCCAGTACTTC; cdr3_aa: CASSWTGWRETQYF
j_call: TRBJ1-1; v_call: TRBV29-1; d_call: NA; clone_size: NA; cdr3_nt: TGCAGCGTTCCGTCGGGGGAGTTAGAAGCTTTCTTT; cdr3_aa: CSVPSGELEAFF
j_call: TRBJ2-3; v_call: TRBV9; d_call: NA; clone_size: NA; cdr3_nt: TGTGCCAGCAGCGTAGGGGCAGGGGGGGGCACAGATACGCAGTATTTT; cdr3_aa: CASSVGAGGGTDTQYF
j_call: TRBJ2-3; v_call: TRBV5-4; d_call: TRBD2; clone_size: NA; cdr3_nt: TGTGCCAGCAGCTTGACGACTAGCGTAGATACGCAGTATTTT; cdr3_aa: CASSLTTSVDTQYF
j_call: TRBJ2-5; v_call: TRBV9; d_call: NA; clone_size: NA; cdr3_nt: TGTGCCAGCAGCGTAGGGCCAGCGCGAGAGACCCAGTACTTC; cdr3_aa: CASSVGPARETQYF
j_call: TRBJ1-3; v_call: TRBV3-1; d_call: NA; clone_size: NA; cdr3_nt: TGTGCCAGCAGCCAAGCGGGTCTCTCTGGAAACACCATATATTTT; cdr3_aa: CASSQAGLSGNTIYF
j_call: TRBJ2-7; v_call: TRBV7-9; d_call: TRBD2; clone_size: NA; cdr3_nt: TGTGCCAGCAGCCTAGGGACTACGTTCTCCTACGAGCAGTACTTC; cdr3_aa: CASSLGTTFSYEQYF
j_call: TRBJ2-6; v_call: TRBV11-2; d_call: TRBD2; clone_size: NA; cdr3_nt: TGTGCCAGCAGCTTCTGGACTAGCGGGTCTGGGGCCAACGTCCTGACTTTC; cdr3_aa: CASSFWTSGSGANVLTF
j_call: TRBJ2-7; v_call: TRBV12-3/TRBV12-4; d_call: NA; clone_size: few; cdr3_nt: TGTGCCAGCAGTTTATCGGGCCACTTAGGGGAGTCCTACGAGCAGTACTTC; cdr3_aa: CASSLSGHLGESYEQYF
j_call: TRBJ2-3; v_call: TRBV4-1; d_call: TRBD2; clone_size: few; cdr3_nt: TGCGCCAGCAGCCAAGGGGCCCCTCGGGGGGGCCGCGCAGATACGCAGTATTTT; cdr3_aa: CASSQGAPRGGRADTQYF
j_call: TRBJ2-6; v_call: TRBV10-2; d_call: NA; clone_size: NA; cdr3_nt: TGCGCCAGCAGTGAATTAAGTAACTCTGGGGCCAACGTCCTGACTTTC; cdr3_aa: CASSELSNSGANVLTF
j_call: TRBJ2-1; v_call: TRBV12-3/TRBV12-4; d_call: NA; clone_size: many; cdr3_nt: TGTGCCAGCAGTTTGGGTGTTGAGCAGTTCTTC; cdr3_aa: CASSLGVEQFF
j_call: TRBJ1-2; v_call: TRBV19; d_call: NA; clone_size: few; cdr3_nt: TGTGCCACCTCTGCGAGGGGTCATGGCTACACCTTC; cdr3_aa: CATSARGHGYTF
j_call: TRBJ1-1; v_call: TRBV20-1; d_call: NA; clone_size: NA; cdr3_nt: TGCAGTGCCAGCTCCTTGGGAGGCTTCAACACTGAAGCTTTCTTT; cdr3_aa: CSASSLGGFNTEAFF
j_call: TRBJ2-6; v_call: TRBV19; d_call: TRBD1; clone_size: NA; cdr3_nt: TGTGCCAGTAGTTCAGGACCGAGATGGGACAGAAGCGCGCGTGGGGCCAACGTCCTGACTTTC; cdr3_aa: CASSSGPRWDRSARGANVLTF
j_call: TRBJ1-4; v_call: TRBV4-3; d_call: TRBD1; clone_size: NA; cdr3_nt: TGCGCCAGCAGCCAGTCGTTAGGGACAGAGTTTGAAAAACTGTTTTTT; cdr3_aa: CASSQSLGTEFEKLFF
j_call: TRBJ2-1; v_call: TRBV27; d_call: NA; clone_size: few; cdr3_nt: TGTGCCAGCAGTTTAATCGGGGCCGGGGATGAGCAGTTCTTC; cdr3_aa: CASSLIGAGDEQFF
j_call: TRBJ2-1; v_call: TRBV7-8; d_call: TRBD2; clone_size: few; cdr3_nt: TGTGCCAGCAGCTTAGATCTAAGGCTAGCGGGAGTCGATGAGCAGTTCTTC; cdr3_aa: CASSLDLRLAGVDEQFF
j_call: TRBJ1-4; v_call: TRBV6-5; d_call: TRBD1; clone_size: few; cdr3_nt: TGTGCCAGCAGTTACCTAGACAGGGGACGTGAAAAACTGTTTTTT; cdr3_aa: CASSYLDRGREKLFF
j_call: TRBJ2-3; v_call: TRBV27; d_call: NA; clone_size: many; cdr3_nt: TGTGCCAGCAGTTTAACGGGGGGCACAGATACGCAGTATTTT; cdr3_aa: CASSLTGGTDTQYF
j_call: TRBJ2-1; v_call: TRBV18; d_call: NA; clone_size: many; cdr3_nt: TGTGCCAGCTCCCTAACAGAGGCAACCGCCTACAATGAGCAGTTCTTC; cdr3_aa: CASSLTEATAYNEQFF
j_call: TRBJ2-5; v_call: TRBV7-3; d_call: NA; clone_size: NA; cdr3_nt: TGTGCCAGCAGCTCGAACCCCCAAGAGACCCAGTACTTC; cdr3_aa: CASSSNPQETQYF
j_call: TRBJ1-1; v_call: TRBV19; d_call: NA; clone_size: few; cdr3_nt: TGTGCCAGTGTAAATCGAGGCTACGAAGCTTTCTTT; cdr3_aa: CASVNRGYEAFF
j_call: TRBJ2-5; v_call: TRBV18; d_call: NA; clone_size: few; cdr3_nt: TGTGCCAGCTCACCCGGGACGGTGGTATTTGAGCAGTACTTC; cdr3_aa: CASSPGTVVFEQYF
j_call: TRBJ1-4; v_call: TRBV3-1; d_call: TRBD1; clone_size: NA; cdr3_nt: TGTGCCAGCAGCCGGATCGACAGGGAGAAGATAAAACTGTTTTTT; cdr3_aa: CASSRIDREKIKLFF
j_call: TRBJ2-1; v_call: TRBV5-1; d_call: TRBD1; clone_size: NA; cdr3_nt: TGCGCCAGCAGCCTTCGGCCTAAAGGGACAGGGGAAAGTGAGCAGTTCTTC; cdr3_aa: CASSLRPKGTGESEQFF
j_call: TRBJ2-1; v_call: TRBV14; d_call: NA; clone_size: NA; cdr3_nt: TGTGCCAGCAGGCGGACCGATCTCTCCTACAATGAGCAGTTCTTC; cdr3_aa: CASRRTDLSYNEQFF
j_call: TRBJ2-3; v_call: TRBV20-1; d_call: NA; clone_size: NA; cdr3_nt: TGCAGTGCCACTCCCACTAGCACAGATACGCAGTATTTT; cdr3_aa: CSATPTSTDTQYF
j_call: TRBJ2-5; v_call: TRBV28; d_call: NA; clone_size: NA; cdr3_nt: TGTGCCAGCAGCTTACCGGGACGCATACAAGAGACCCAGTACTTC; cdr3_aa: CASSLPGRIQETQYF
j_call: TRBJ2-6; v_call: TRBV6-2/TRBV6-3; d_call: TRBD1; clone_size: NA; cdr3_nt: TGTGCCAGCAGTTACCCCGGGACAGGGGTAGATGGGGCCAACGTCCTGACTTTC; cdr3_aa: CASSYPGTGVDGANVLTF
j_call: TRBJ1-2; v_call: TRBV11-2; d_call: NA; clone_size: NA; cdr3_nt: TGTGCCAGCAGCTCTCTCGGGCAGATAAAGCATGGCTACACCTTC; cdr3_aa: CASSSLGQIKHGYTF
j_call: TRBJ2-3; v_call: TRBV15; d_call: NA; clone_size: NA; cdr3_nt: TGTGCCACCAGCAGTATGTTGGAGGGACCGCCTGGAGATACGCAGTATTTT; cdr3_aa: CATSSMLEGPPGDTQYF
j_call: TRBJ2-1; v_call: TRBV9; d_call: TRBD1; clone_size: NA; cdr3_nt: TGTGCCAGCAGCGCAGGGGGGACAGGGTCGTATGAGCAGTTCTTC; cdr3_aa: CASSAGGTGSYEQFF
j_call: TRBJ2-5; v_call: TRBV5-1; d_call: NA; clone_size: NA; cdr3_nt: TGCGCCAGCAGCTTGGATTGGGGGGTGGAGACCCAGTACTTT; cdr3_aa: CASSLDWGVETQYF
j_call: TRBJ2-1; v_call: TRBV5-1; d_call: NA; clone_size: NA; cdr3_nt: TGCGCCAGCAGCTTGAGTAACAATGAGCAGTTCTTC; cdr3_aa: CASSLSNNEQFF
j_call: TRBJ2-7; v_call: TRBV3-1; d_call: NA; clone_size: NA; cdr3_nt: TGTGCCAGCAGCCCCCATCGGGACTCCTACGAGCAGTACTTC; cdr3_aa: CASSPHRDSYEQYF
j_call: TRBJ2-1; v_call: TRBV3-1; d_call: TRBD2; clone_size: NA; cdr3_nt: TGTGCCAGCAGCCCCCTAGGGGGTAGCGGGGGGAGTAATGAGCAGTTCTTC; cdr3_aa: CASSPLGGSGGSNEQFF
j_call: TRBJ2-7; v_call: TRBV21-1; d_call: NA; clone_size: NA; cdr3_nt: TGTGCCAGCGGACGTCAGGGGGGGCGCGGCGAGCAGTACTTC; cdr3_aa: CASGRQGGRGEQYF
j_call: TRBJ1-2; v_call: TRBV20-1; d_call: NA; clone_size: once; cdr3_nt: TGCAGTGCCGCAGACCCGGGTGGGTATGGCTACACCTTC; cdr3_aa: CSAADPGGYGYTF
j_call: TRBJ1-4; v_call: TRBV29-1; d_call: TRBD1; clone_size: NA; cdr3_nt: TGCAGCGTATCCGACAGGGGGCGGGATGAAAAACTGTTTTTT; cdr3_aa: CSVSDRGRDEKLFF
j_call: TRBJ2-7; v_call: TRBV28; d_call: NA; clone_size: many; cdr3_nt: TGTGCCAGCAGTTTATCCAGCGGCTACGAGCAGTACTTC; cdr3_aa: CASSLSSGYEQYF
j_call: TRBJ2-3; v_call: TRBV5-1; d_call: TRBD2; clone_size: NA; cdr3_nt: TGCGCCAGCAGCTTTTCTAGCGGGGGCCCAGATACGCAGTATTTT; cdr3_aa: CASSFSSGGPDTQYF
j_call: TRBJ2-7; v_call: TRBV27; d_call: TRBD1; clone_size: few; cdr3_nt: TGTGCCAGCAGTTTCAAGACAGGGGACGAGCAGTACTTC; cdr3_aa: CASSFKTGDEQYF